One sample yielded the 26 T cell receptor beta chains listed below, sequenced in a study of cytomegalovirus exposure and HLA in healthy donors. It was with 60 Vbeta and 13 Jbeta primers that the PCR ran. Profiled with immunoSEQ multiplex PCR; TCRdb holds only in-frame clones, not every one. The sample contains some 180,000 clones, approximately 80% of which appear only once. Specimen: PBMCs. These receptors all stem from a girl aged 5 to 17 in good health and CMV-seropositive.

This chain links TRBV5-6 with TRBJ2-3; a weak D match, TRBD1 (6 bases). CDR1 is SGHDT, CDR2 YYEEEE, per germline. Deletions cut 4 bases from V and 7 bases from J, with 13 bases between. This CDR3 has 13 residues. The CDR3 DNA sequence: TGTGCCAGCAGCAGCAGACAGGCCTATACGCAGTATTTT. It is translated as CASSSRQAYTQYF.

The J gene is TRBJ2-7, the V gene TRBV7-2; TRBD2 aligns across 14 bases. The CDR3 is 17 amino acids. Germline V gene data show CDR1 as SGHTA and CDR2 as FQGNSA. V shed 1 base, J shed 3 bases, and the junction held 5 bases outside the gene matches. The CDR3 protein is CASSLGLAGGPGYEQYF. In DNA, the CDR3 is TGTGCCAGCAGCTTAGGACTAGCGGGAGGGCCGGGCTACGAGCAGTACTTC. The whole variable domain, remainder taken from reference TRBV7-2 and TRBJ2-7, is GAGVSQSPSNKVTEKGKDVELRCDPISGHTALYWYRQSLGQGLEFLIYFQGNSAPDKSGLPSDRFSAERTGGSVSTLTIQRTQQEDSAVYLCASSLGLAGGPGYEQYFGPGTRLTVT.

The chain employs TRBV27 and TRBJ1-5; TRBD1 might be the D (5 bases). The CDR3 has 16 residues. Germline CDR1 reads MNHEY; CDR2 reads SMNVEV (reference sequence). Trimming shortened V by 8 bases and J by 7 bases, and 24 bases separated the two germline ends. CDR3 DNA sequence: TGTGCCAGCGCAAACGGCTATCAGGGTCTGGTGCAGCCCCAGCATTTT. Amino acids: CASANGYQGLVQPQHF.

The genes are TRBV30 and TRBJ2-7; 9 bases line up with TRBD1. Germline CDR1 reads GTSNPN; CDR2 reads SVGIG (reference sequence). After removal of 1 base from V and 2 bases from J, the junction contained 9 bases not matched to a gene. This CDR3 has 16 amino acids. CDR3 amino acids: CAWSANMGQGPYEQYF. CDR3 DNA sequence: TGTGCCTGGAGTGCAAACATGGGACAGGGCCCCTACGAGCAGTACTTC.

The chain is built from TRBV7-2 and TRBJ1-6; possibly TRBD1 for D (6 bases). Trimming removed 2 bases from V and 9 bases from J, with 17 bases in between. Germline V lookup: CDR1 SGHTA, CDR2 FQGNSA. CDR3 length: 16 residues. CDR3 nucleotides: TGTGCCAGCAGCTTATACGCCCCAAAGACAGGTTCACCCCTCCACTTT. Protein: CASSLYAPKTGSPLHF.

This chain joins TRBV7-8 and TRBJ2-1; tentatively, D is TRBD2 (6 bases). The CDR3 spans 13 residues. Germline V gene lookup returns CDR1 SGHVS and CDR2 FQNEAQ. The V end lost 2 bases, the J end lost 6 bases, and 8 bases lay between the germline ends. The DNA of the CDR3 is TGTGCCAGCAGCTTAAGGGGACTCAATGAGCAGTTCTTC. This translates into CASSLRGLNEQFF.

This chain joins TRBV27 and TRBJ2-1; possible D gene TRBD2, 6 bases. Looked up from germline, CDR1 is MNHEY and CDR2 is SMNVEV (reference sequence). The V end was cut by 6 bases, the J end by 7 bases, with 22 bases between. This CDR3 has 16 amino acids. CDR3 sequence (DNA): TGTGCCAGCAGATCATCGCACGGGAGCGGTAGGAATGAGCAGTTCTTC. As protein: CASRSSHGSGRNEQFF.

The chain carries TRBV7-2 and TRBJ2-1; 7 bases fit TRBD2. CDR1 is SGHTA, CDR2 FQGNSA, per germline. J lost 3 bases, V lost 2 bases, and 1 base had no gene match. The CDR3 length is 14 residues. CDR3 amino acids: CASSLTGGYNEQFF. The CDR3 DNA reads TGTGCCAGCAGCTTAACGGGAGGCTACAATGAGCAGTTCTTC.

CDR3: CASSAGLAGTYNEQFF. DNA for the CDR3: TGTGCCAGCAGCGCCGGACTAGCGGGAACCTACAATGAGCAGTTCTTC. The rearrangement links TRBV9 to TRBJ2-1; 12 nucleotides agree with TRBD2. Trimming at V came to 3 bases and at J to 2 bases, leaving 3 bases not matched to a gene. CDR3 length: 16 amino acids. CDR1 and CDR2 (germline): SGDLS, YYNGEE.

The V call is TRBV11-1, the J call TRBJ2-3, with 7 bases aligning to TRBD2. The junction had 7 bases not matched to a gene; V was cut back by 5 bases and J by 5 bases. Germline V gene sequence: CDR1 SGHAT, CDR2 FQDESV (reference sequence). This CDR3 spans 14 amino acids. CDR3 region: CASSPGLVGDTQYF. CDR3 DNA: TGTGCCAGCAGCCCCGGACTAGTTGGAGATACGCAGTATTTT.

This CDR3 reads CASSPSLLAGVNEQFF. The DNA of the CDR3 is TGTGCCAGCAGTCCCAGCTTACTAGCGGGAGTCAATGAGCAGTTCTTC. The V and J genes are TRBV14 and TRBJ2-1; 11 nucleotides align to TRBD2. This CDR3 is 16 amino acids long. Germline CDR1 SGHDN, CDR2 FVKESK. The ends lost 6 bases at V and 6 bases at J; junction bases unmatched: 10.

V usage is TRBV30 and J usage is TRBJ1-5; 10 bases line up with TRBD1. There are 13 residues in the CDR3. CDR1 and CDR2 (germline): GTSNPN, SVGIG (reference sequence). V gave up 1 base and J gave up 7 bases; unmatched junction bases: 1. The CDR3 DNA is TGTGCCTGGAGTGGGGGACAGGGGCAGCCCCAGCATTTT. Encoded protein: CAWSGGQGQPQHF.

V usage is TRBV5-6 and J usage is TRBJ2-3, with D perhaps matching TRBD2 (6 bases). V was pared by 6 bases and J by 2 bases, with 19 bases between. This CDR3 has 16 residues. Germline CDR1 is SGHDT and CDR2 is YYEEEE. Here the CDR3 reads CASIPLRDWLTDTQYF. In DNA form, the CDR3 reads TGTGCCAGCATCCCCCTCCGGGACTGGCTCACAGATACGCAGTATTTT.

This clone appeared a single time. J is TRBJ1-3 and V is TRBV6-5, with 9 bases identical to TRBD1. The CDR3 covers 16 residues. Trimming at V came to 2 bases and at J to 0 bases, leaving 2 bases not matched to a gene. The germline CDR1 and CDR2 sequences are MNHEY and SVGAGI. The CDR3 is CASSYGTGISGNTIYF. CDR3 bases: TGTGCCAGCAGTTACGGGACAGGGATCTCTGGAAACACCATATATTTT.

The rearrangement joins TRBV4-3 to TRBJ2-7; D may be TRBD2 (6 bases). Per the germline V gene, CDR1 is LGHNA and CDR2 is YSLEER. V was cut by 3 bases and J by 4 bases, with 16 bases left in between. The CDR3 consists of 15 residues. The CDR3 here is CASSHYGGRDYEQYF. The CDR3 DNA is TGCGCCAGCAGCCACTACGGAGGGCGGGATTACGAGCAGTACTTC.

This clone appeared once. The V gene is TRBV7-9, the J gene TRBJ2-1; possible D gene TRBD1, 6 bases. This CDR3 has 15 residues. V was trimmed by 5 bases and J by 2 bases, leaving 13 bases between them. Germline lookup yields CDR1 SEHNR and CDR2 FQNEAQ (reference sequence). The CDR3 DNA is TGTGCCAGCAGCGCCGGGACACCAACCTACAATGAGCAGTTCTTC. Protein sequence: CASSAGTPTYNEQFF. Complete variable domain (other parts from reference TRBV7-9 and TRBJ2-1): DTGVSQNPRHKITKRGQNVTFRCDPISEHNRLYWYRQTLGQGPEFLTYFQNEAQLEKSRLLSDRFSAERPKGSFSTLEIQRTEQGDSAMYLCASSAGTPTYNEQFFGPGTRLTVL.

This chain uses TRBV6-5 with TRBJ1-1, with 7 bases matching TRBD1. CDR1 is MNHEY, CDR2 SVGAGI, per germline. V dropped 0 bases and J dropped 5; count of bases not matched to a gene: 6. There are 15 residues in the CDR3. The CDR3 DNA is TGTGCCAGCAGTTACTCGTCCCAGGGGGGTACTGAAGCTTTCTTT. The encoded protein is CASSYSSQGGTEAFF.

This clone appeared a few times. The rearrangement uses TRBV5-1 and TRBJ2-3; TRBD2 aligns across 10 bases. Trimming at V came to 4 bases and at J to 2 bases, leaving 4 bases not matched to a gene. Per the germline V gene, CDR1 is SGHRS and CDR2 is YFSETQ. The CDR3 is 15 residues long. The CDR3 here is CASSPSGRATDTQYF. CDR3 nucleotide sequence: TGCGCCAGCAGCCCAAGCGGGAGGGCCACAGATACGCAGTATTTT.

CDR3 protein: CASSPHPGTLNTGELFF. The CDR3 DNA reads as TGCGCCAGCAGCCCCCATCCCGGGACTCTGAACACCGGGGAGCTGTTTTTT. The rearrangement uses TRBV5-1 and TRBJ2-2, with a weak D call TRBD2 (6 bases). Trimming pared 4 bases from V and 1 base from J, leaving 17 bases between. The germline V gene has CDR1 SGHRS and CDR2 YFSETQ. The CDR3 extends over 17 amino acids.

A single count supports this clone. The rearrangement uses TRBV7-9 and TRBJ1-2; no firm D call. Trimming removed 5 bases at V and 1 base at J, with 8 bases between. Germline V gene lookup returns CDR1 SEHNR and CDR2 FQNEAQ (reference sequence). CDR3 size: 13 residues. In nucleotides, the CDR3 is TGTGCCAGCAGCCAAACAGTTAACTATGGCTACACCTTC. It translates to CASSQTVNYGYTF.

The chain is built from TRBV12-5 and TRBJ2-7, with 9 bases that match TRBD1. The V segment lost 4 bases and the J segment 6 bases; nucleotides outside the gene matches: 16. The CDR3 has 17 residues. Germline V gene data show CDR1 as LGHNT and CDR2 as FRNRAP. CDR3 sequence reads: CASGSGTGWRSLGEQYF. The CDR3 DNA follows: TGTGCTAGTGGTTCCGGGACAGGGTGGCGATCTTTGGGCGAGCAGTACTTC. Variable domain in full (rest from reference TRBV12-5 and TRBJ2-7): DARVTQTPRHKVTEMGQEVTMRCQPILGHNTVFWYRQTMMQGLELLAYFRNRAPLDDSGMPKDRFSAEMPDATLATLKIQPSEPRDSAVYFCASGSGTGWRSLGEQYFGPGTRLTVT.

This sequence joins TRBV7-2 and TRBJ2-7, with 10 bases aligning to TRBD2. This CDR3 comprises 16 residues. After removal of 1 base from V and 2 bases from J, the junction contained 5 bases not matched to a gene. Germline V gene data show CDR1 as SGHTA and CDR2 as FQGNSA. CDR3: CASSLEGLARTYEQYF. CDR3 bases: TGTGCCAGCAGCTTAGAGGGACTAGCGAGAACCTACGAGCAGTACTTC.

The CDR3 sequence: CASSLGDYEQYF. Here the CDR3 DNA reads TGTGCCAGCAGCTTGGGGGACTACGAGCAGTACTTC. This chain connects TRBV7-6 to TRBJ2-5; D could derive from TRBD1 or TRBD2 (5 bases each). Judging by the DNA end, TRBJ2-7 fits better; the J call may be wrong. The length of the CDR3 is 12 residues. Germline V gene lookup returns CDR1 SGHVS and CDR2 FNYEAQ.

The chain is built from TRBV2 and TRBJ2-5; tentatively, D is TRBD1 (6 bases). CDR1 and CDR2 from the germline V gene are SNHLY and FYNNEI. Trimming removed 2 bases at V and 2 bases at J, with 12 bases between. This CDR3 comprises 15 residues. For the CDR3, the DNA is TGTGCCAGCAGTGAACAGACAGGAAGACAAGAGACCCAGTACTTC. This codes for CASSEQTGRQETQYF.

The rearrangement uses TRBV6-4 and TRBJ2-3, with 7 positions matching TRBD2. The germline gives CDR1 MRHNA, CDR2 SNTAGT. J lost 7 bases, V lost 3 bases, and 16 bases had no gene match. The CDR3 extends over 17 amino acids. The DNA of the CDR3 is TGTGCCAGCAGTGAATTTAATCTGCGGGAGTCTGGATATACGCAGTATTTT. It yields the protein CASSEFNLRESGYTQYF.

This clone was counted a single time. This rearrangement joins TRBV6-5 to TRBJ2-5, with D tentatively TRBD1 (6 bases). V gave up 0 bases and J gave up 2 bases, with 7 bases separating them. CDR1 and CDR2 (germline): MNHEY, SVGAGI. The length of the CDR3 is 14 residues. For the CDR3, the DNA is TGTGCCAGCAGTTACTCGACAGGACAAGAGACCCAGTACTTC. This encodes CASSYSTGQETQYF.